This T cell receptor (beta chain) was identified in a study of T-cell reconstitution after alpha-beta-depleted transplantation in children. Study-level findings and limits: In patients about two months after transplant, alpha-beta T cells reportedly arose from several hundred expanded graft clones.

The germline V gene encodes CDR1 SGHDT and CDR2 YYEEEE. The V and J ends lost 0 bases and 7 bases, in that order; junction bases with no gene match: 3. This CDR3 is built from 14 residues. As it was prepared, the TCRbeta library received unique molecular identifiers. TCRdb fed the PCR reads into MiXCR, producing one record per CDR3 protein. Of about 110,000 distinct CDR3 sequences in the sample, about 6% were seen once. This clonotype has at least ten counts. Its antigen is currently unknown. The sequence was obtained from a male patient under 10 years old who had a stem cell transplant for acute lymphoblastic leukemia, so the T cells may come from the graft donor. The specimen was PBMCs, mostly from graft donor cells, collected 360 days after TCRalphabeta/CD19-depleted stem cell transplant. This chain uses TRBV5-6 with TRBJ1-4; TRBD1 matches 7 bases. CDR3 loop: CASSLDRGGEKLFF. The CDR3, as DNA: TGTGCCAGCAGCTTGGACAGGGGAGGTGAAAAACTGTTTTTT.